This T cell receptor beta chain was retrieved from a study of post-analysis software for immune sequencing data. Presence of unique molecular identifiers characterized the TCR beta cDNA libraries. Between about 1 and 11 million T cells gave rise to 500,000 to 650,000 cDNA molecules. TCRdb reprocessed the PCR reads with MiXCR, giving one entry per CDR3 protein. The sample shows almost 700,000 distinct CDR3 sequences, approximately 60% of them seen only once. The CDR3 loop spans 15 amino acids. CDR1 and CDR2 from the germline V gene are SGHRS and YFSETQ. V lost 4 bases and J 3 bases, leaving 14 bases between the germline ends. Overall study results and limits: With F measure, samples from one preparation batch clustered together strongly. Normalized Chao1 diversity in multiple sclerosis patients fell significantly below that of controls. TRBV5-6, TRBV5-1 and TRBV20-1 were among four or five TRBV segments more frequent in patients than controls.

A word on this clonotype: Its antigen remains unknown.

The receptor was derived from a girl aged 2-9 years with multiple sclerosis. The sample comprised blood. V and J are TRBV5-1 and TRBJ2-4; D is perhaps TRBD1 (6 bases). CDR3 amino acids: CASSTSGQLKNIQYF. For the CDR3, the DNA is TGCGCCAGCAGCACCTCGGGACAACTCAAAAACATTCAGTACTTC.